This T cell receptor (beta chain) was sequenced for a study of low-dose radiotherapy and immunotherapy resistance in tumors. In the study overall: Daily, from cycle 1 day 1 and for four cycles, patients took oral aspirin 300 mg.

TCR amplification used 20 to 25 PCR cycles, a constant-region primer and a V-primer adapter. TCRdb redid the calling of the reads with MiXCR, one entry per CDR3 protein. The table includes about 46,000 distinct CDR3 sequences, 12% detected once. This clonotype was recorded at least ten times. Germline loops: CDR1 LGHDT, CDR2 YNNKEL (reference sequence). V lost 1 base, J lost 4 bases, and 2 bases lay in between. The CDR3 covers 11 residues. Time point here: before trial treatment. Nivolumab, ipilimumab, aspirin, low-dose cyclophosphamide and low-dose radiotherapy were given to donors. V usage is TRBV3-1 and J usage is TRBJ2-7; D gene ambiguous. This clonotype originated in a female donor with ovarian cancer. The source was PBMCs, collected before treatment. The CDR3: CASSQVYEQYF. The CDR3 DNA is TGTGCCAGCAGCCAAGTTTACGAGCAGTACTTC.